The present entry profiles one TCR beta chain with its context. The antigen remains undetermined. This entry is derived from a study of cytomegalovirus exposure and HLA in healthy donors. Study-wide results and limits: There were under 200 TCR beta chains listed as cytomegalovirus-associated. Among TCR sequences, most were rare, though some public TCRs appeared in many donors. Cytomegalovirus status was reportedly diagnosed by the classifier with high specificity and sensitivity.

The CDR3 covers 13 residues. From germline, CDR1 is SGHAT and CDR2 FQNNGV. With V trimmed by 3 bases and J by 5 bases, 2 bases remained unmatched. An approximately 130-subject validation cohort, separate from the 666-subject first cohort, supplied the donors. Measured with immunoSEQ multiplex PCR; TCRdb has only the in-frame clones, and not every one. The sample carries 150,000 to 250,000 clones, 80% to 90% recorded once. The sequence derives from a woman under 40 in good health and CMV-seropositive. The sample was PBMCs. This sequence joins TRBV11-2 and TRBJ1-1, with 8 bases matching TRBD1. The CDR3 DNA is TGTGCCAGCAGCTTGGGACAGGTAACTGAAGCTTTCTTT. Translation gives CASSLGQVTEAFF.